The entry below gives a single T cell receptor beta chain sequence along with its context. The antigen remains unidentified. The test was conducted at deep level. Sorted-subset replicate PCRs used about 180 ng DNA, some 31,000 T cell genomes. Clones were read by immunoSEQ multiplex PCR, and TCRdb kept only the in-frame ones, dropping some. The table has about 1,900,000 clones, over 85% seen once. This sample is part of a study of shared clonotypes between healthy human individuals. Selected positively for CCR7 and CD45RO-negative, naive CD8 cells excluded terminally differentiated effector memory CD45RA+ cells. Overall study findings and caveats: Researchers sampled only blood; tissue repertoires likely differ. Clonotypes shared by all four donors outscored non-shared clonotypes in generation probability.

The CDR3 loop spans 14 amino acids. Deletions cut 1 base from V and 8 bases from J, with 11 bases between. Germline CDR1 and CDR2: SGHTA and FQGNSA. The source material was naive CD8+ T cells sorted from blood. The gene calls are TRBV7-2 and TRBJ2-2; D call uncertain. The sequence was obtained from a man between 18 and 35 years old in good health. For the CDR3, the DNA is TGTGCCAGCAGCTTAGATGTCGGGTGGGGGGAGCTGTTTTTT. Protein sequence: CASSLDVGWGELFF.